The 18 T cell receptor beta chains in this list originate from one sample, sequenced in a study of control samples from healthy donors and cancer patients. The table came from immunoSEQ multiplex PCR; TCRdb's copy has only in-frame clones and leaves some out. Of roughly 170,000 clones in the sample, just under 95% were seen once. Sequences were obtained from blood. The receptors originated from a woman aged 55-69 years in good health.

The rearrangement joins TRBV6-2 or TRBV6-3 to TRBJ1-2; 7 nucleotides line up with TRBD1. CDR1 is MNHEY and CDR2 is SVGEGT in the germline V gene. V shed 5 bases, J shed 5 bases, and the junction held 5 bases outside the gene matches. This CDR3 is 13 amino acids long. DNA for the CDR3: TGTGCCAGCAGTCCAGACAGGGATTATGGCTACACCTTC. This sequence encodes CASSPDRDYGYTF.

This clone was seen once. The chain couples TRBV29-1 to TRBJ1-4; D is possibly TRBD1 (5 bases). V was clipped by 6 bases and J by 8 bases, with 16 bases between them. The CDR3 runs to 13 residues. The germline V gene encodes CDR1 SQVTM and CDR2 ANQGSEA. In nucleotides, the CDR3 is TGCAGCGTCGCGGGGGTAGTTGGGGAAAAACTGTTTTTT. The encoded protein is CSVAGVVGEKLFF.

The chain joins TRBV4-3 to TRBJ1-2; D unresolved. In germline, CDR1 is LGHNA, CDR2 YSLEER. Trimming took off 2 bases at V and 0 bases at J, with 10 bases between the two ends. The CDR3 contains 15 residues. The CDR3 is CASSQSKAANYGYTF. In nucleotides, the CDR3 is TGCGCCAGCAGCCAATCTAAGGCAGCTAACTATGGCTACACCTTC.

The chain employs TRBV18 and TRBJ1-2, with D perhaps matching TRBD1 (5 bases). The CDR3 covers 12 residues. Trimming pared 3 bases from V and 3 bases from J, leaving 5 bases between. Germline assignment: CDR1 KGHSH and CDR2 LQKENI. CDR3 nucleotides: TGTGCCAGCTCACCCAGGGACTATGGCTACACCTTC. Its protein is CASSPRDYGYTF.

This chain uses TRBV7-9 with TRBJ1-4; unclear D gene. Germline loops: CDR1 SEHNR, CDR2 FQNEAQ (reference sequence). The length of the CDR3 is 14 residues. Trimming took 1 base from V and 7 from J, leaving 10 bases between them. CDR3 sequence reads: CASSLEGSSEKLFF. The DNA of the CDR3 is TGTGCCAGCAGCTTAGAGGGCAGTTCTGAAAAACTGTTTTTT.

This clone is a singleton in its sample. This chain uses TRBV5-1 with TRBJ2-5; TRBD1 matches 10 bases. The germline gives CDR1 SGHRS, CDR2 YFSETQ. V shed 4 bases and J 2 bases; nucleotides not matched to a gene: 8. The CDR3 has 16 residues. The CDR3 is CASSQTTGGYQETQYF. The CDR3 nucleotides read TGCGCCAGCAGCCAAACGACAGGGGGCTATCAAGAGACCCAGTACTTC. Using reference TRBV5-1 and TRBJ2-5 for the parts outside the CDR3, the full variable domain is KAGVTQTPRYLIKTRGQQVTLSCSPISGHRSVSWYQQTPGQGLQFLFEYFSETQRNKGNFPGRFSGRQFSNSRSEMNVSTLELGDSALYLCASSQTTGGYQETQYFGPGTRLLVL.

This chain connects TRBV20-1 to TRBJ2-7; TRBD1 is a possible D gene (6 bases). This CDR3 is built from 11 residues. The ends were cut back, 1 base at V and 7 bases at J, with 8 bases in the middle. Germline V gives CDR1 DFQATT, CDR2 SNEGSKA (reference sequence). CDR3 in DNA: TGCAGTGCTAGAGCTGACAGGGAGCAGTACTTC. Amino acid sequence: CSARADREQYF.

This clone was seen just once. CDR3 residues: CASSPMLTGSEAFF. Here the CDR3 DNA reads TGTGCCAGCAGCCCCATGTTGACAGGCTCTGAAGCTTTCTTT. This sequence joins TRBV7-9 and TRBJ1-1; TRBD1 might be the D (6 bases). This CDR3 spans 14 amino acids. The germline V gene has CDR1 SEHNR and CDR2 FQNEAQ (reference sequence). Trimming took 5 bases from V and 6 from J, leaving 16 bases between them.

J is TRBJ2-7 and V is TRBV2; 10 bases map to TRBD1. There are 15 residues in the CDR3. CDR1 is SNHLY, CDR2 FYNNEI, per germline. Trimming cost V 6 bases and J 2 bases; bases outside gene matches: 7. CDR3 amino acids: CASSRDRGFTYEQYF. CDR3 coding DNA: TGTGCCAGCAGCAGGGACAGGGGTTTTACCTACGAGCAGTACTTC.

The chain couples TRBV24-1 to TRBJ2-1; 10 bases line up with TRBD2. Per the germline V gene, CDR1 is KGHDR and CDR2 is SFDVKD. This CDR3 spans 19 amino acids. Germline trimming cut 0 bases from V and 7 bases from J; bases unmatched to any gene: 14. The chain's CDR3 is CATSDLPLMSGGAVNEQFF. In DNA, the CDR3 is TGTGCCACCAGTGATTTGCCCCTAATGAGCGGGGGGGCCGTTAATGAGCAGTTCTTC.

In nucleotides, the CDR3 is TGTGCCAGCAGGTTTAGCGGAACCTCCTACAATGAGCAGTTCTTC. Translating it yields CASRFSGTSYNEQFF. The chain combines TRBV27 with TRBJ2-1; the D gene is possibly TRBD2 (6 bases). The germline V gene has CDR1 MNHEY and CDR2 SMNVEV (reference sequence). V was cut by 6 bases and J by 0 bases, with 12 bases left in between. This CDR3 has 15 residues.

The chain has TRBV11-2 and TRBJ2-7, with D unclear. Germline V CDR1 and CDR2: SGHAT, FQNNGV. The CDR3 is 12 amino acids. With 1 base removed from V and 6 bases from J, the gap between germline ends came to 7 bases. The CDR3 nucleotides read TGTGCCAGCAGCTTAGTTACCGGCGAGCAGTACTTC. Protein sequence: CASSLVTGEQYF.

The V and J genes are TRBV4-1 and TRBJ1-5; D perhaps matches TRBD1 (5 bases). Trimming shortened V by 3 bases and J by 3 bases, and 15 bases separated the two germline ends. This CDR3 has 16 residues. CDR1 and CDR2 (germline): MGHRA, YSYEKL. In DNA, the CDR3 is TGCGCCAGCAGCCATCCGGGACGAGCGGACAATCAGCCCCAGCATTTT. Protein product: CASSHPGRADNQPQHF.

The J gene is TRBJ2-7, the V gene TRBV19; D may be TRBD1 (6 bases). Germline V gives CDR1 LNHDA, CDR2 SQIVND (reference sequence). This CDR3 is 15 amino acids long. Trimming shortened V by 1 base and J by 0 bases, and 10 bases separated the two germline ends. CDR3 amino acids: CASSIVQGSSYEQYF. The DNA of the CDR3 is TGTGCCAGTAGTATAGTGCAGGGGTCCTCCTACGAGCAGTACTTC.

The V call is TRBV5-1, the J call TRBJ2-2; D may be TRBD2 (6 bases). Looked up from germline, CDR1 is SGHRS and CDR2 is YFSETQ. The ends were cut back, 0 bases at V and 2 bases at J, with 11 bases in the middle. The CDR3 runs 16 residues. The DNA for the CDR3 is TGCGCCAGCAGCTTGGTCATAGGGACTAACACCGGGGAGCTGTTTTTT. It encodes CASSLVIGTNTGELFF.

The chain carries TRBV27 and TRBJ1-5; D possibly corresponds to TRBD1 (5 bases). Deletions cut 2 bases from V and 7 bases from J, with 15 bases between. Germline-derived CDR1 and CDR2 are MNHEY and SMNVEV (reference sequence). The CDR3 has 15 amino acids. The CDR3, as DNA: TGTGCCAGCAGTTTACATGAGGGGATCCGGCAGCCCCAGCATTTT. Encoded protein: CASSLHEGIRQPQHF.

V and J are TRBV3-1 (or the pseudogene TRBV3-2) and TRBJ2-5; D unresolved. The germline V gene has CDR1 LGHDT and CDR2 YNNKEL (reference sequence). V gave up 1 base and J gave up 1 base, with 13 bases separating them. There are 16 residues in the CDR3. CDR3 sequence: CASSQAVGRPQETQYF. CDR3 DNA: TGTGCCAGCAGCCAAGCAGTGGGTCGGCCCCAAGAGACCCAGTACTTC.

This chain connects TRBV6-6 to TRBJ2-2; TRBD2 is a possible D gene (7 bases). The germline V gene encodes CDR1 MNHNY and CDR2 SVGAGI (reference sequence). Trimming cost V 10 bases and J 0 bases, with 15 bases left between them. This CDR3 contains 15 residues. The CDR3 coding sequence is TGTGCCACCTCTAGGGGGGGTCCGAACACCGGGGAGCTGTTTTTT. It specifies CATSRGGPNTGELFF.